The following is a T cell receptor beta chain sequence with its context. Germline CDR1 SGHRS, CDR2 YFSETQ. This CDR3 comprises 13 residues. V trimming: 6 bases; J trimming: 6 bases; junction bases outside the gene matches: 7. This entry comes from a study of blood T cell repertoires in COVID-19. Ages ranged from about 18 to 89 years, with residence in about 24 US areas. Cohorts were determined from participant-reported clinical history. Two negative PCRs, clearance, or symptom resolution characterized the recovered Cohort 3 donors. Method: immunoSEQ multiplex PCR; TCRdb's copy keeps in-frame clones and lacks some. The table lists nearly 350,000 clones, about 88% of them singletons, with over 0.8% in the top ten.

The sequence was obtained from a woman aged 25 to 39 who had recovered from COVID-19. Sequenced input: PBMCs or T cells enriched from blood (not recorded which). The chain has TRBV5-1 and TRBJ2-7; TRBD2 matches 9 bases. CDR3 in amino acids: CASTAGGPGEQYF. In nucleotides, the CDR3 is TGCGCCAGCACTGCGGGGGGGCCCGGCGAGCAGTACTTC.